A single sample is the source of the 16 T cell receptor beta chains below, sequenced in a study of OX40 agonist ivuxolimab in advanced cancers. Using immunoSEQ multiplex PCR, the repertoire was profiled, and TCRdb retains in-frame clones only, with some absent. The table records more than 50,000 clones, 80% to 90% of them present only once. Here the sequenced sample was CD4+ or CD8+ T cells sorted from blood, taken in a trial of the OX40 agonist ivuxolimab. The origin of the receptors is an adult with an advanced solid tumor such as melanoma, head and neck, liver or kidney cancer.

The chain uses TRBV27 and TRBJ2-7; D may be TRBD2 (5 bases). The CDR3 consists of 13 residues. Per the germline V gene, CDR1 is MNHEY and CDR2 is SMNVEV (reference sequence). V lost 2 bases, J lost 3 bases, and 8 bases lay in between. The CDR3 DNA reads TGTGCCAGCAGTTTAAGGGCGGGCTACGAGCAGTACTTC. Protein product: CASSLRAGYEQYF.

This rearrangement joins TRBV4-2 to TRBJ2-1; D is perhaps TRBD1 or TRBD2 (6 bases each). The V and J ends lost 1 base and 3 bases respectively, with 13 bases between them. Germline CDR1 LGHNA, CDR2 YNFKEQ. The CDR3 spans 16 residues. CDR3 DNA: TGTGCCAGCAGCCAAGTCTTGGGGGGCGTCTACAATGAGCAGTTCTTC. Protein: CASSQVLGGVYNEQFF.

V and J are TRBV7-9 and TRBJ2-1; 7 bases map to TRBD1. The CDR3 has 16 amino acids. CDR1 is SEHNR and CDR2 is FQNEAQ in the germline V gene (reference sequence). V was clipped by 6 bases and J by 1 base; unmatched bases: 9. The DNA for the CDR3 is TGTGCCAGCAGGTCGGGGTCGGGACAGTCCTACAATGAGCAGTTCTTC. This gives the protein CASRSGSGQSYNEQFF.

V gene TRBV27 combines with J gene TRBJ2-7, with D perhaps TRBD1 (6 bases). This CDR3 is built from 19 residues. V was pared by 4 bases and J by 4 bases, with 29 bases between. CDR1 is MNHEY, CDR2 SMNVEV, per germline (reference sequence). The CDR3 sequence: CASSSKIRAGVMDAYEQYF. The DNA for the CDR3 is TGTGCCAGCAGTTCCAAAATAAGGGCAGGGGTAATGGACGCATACGAGCAGTACTTC.

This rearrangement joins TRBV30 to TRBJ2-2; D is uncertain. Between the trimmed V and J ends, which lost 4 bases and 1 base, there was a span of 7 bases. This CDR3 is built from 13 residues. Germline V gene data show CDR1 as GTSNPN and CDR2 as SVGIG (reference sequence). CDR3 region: CAWTSGNTGELFF. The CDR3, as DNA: TGTGCCTGGACTTCCGGGAACACCGGGGAGCTGTTTTTT.

This CDR3 reads CASSSSGTINTEAFF. The DNA for the CDR3 is TGTGCCAGCAGCTCCTCAGGGACGATTAACACTGAAGCTTTCTTT. This chain links TRBV7-3 with TRBJ1-1; possibly TRBD1 for D (5 bases). The CDR3 has 15 residues. Germline CDR1 is SGHTA and CDR2 is FQGTGA. Trimming pared 4 bases from V and 2 bases from J, leaving 14 bases between.

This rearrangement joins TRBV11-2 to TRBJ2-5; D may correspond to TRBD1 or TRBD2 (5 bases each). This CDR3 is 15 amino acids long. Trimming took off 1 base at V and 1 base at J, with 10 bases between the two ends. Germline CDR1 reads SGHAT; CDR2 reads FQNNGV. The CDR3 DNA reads TGTGCCAGCAGCTTAGCCCGGGACCGCCAAGAGACCCAGTACTTC. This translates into CASSLARDRQETQYF.

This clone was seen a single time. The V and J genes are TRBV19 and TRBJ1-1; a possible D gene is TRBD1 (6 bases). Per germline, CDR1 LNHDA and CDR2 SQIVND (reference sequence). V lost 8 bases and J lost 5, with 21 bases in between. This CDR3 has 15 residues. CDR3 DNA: TGTGCCAGTTCACAGGGTCTCCGTCTAGATACTGAAGCTTTCTTT. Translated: CASSQGLRLDTEAFF.

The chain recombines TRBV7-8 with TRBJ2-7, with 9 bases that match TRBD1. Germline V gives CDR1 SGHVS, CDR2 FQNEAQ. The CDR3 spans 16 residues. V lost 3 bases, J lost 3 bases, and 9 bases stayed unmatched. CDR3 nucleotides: TGTGCCAGCAGCTTGTTGACAGGACAGGGGCTCTACGAGCAGTACTTC. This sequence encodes CASSLLTGQGLYEQYF.

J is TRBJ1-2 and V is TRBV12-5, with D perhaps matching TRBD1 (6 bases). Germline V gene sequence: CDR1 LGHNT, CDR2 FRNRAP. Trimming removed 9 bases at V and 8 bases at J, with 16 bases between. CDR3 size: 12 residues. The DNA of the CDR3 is TGTGCTAGCTCAGACAGGTATAACGGCTACACCTTC. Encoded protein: CASSDRYNGYTF.

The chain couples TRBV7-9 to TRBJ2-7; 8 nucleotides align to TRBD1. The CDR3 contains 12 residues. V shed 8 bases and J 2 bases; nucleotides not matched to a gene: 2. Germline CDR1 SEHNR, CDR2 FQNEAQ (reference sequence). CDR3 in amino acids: CASQDRAYEQYF. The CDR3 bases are TGTGCCAGCCAGGACAGGGCCTACGAGCAGTACTTC.

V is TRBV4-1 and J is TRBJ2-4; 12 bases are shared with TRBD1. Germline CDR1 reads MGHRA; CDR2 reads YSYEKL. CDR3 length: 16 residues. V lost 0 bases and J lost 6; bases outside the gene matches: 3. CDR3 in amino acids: CASSQEGQGARNIQYF. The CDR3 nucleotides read TGCGCCAGCAGCCAAGAGGGACAGGGGGCGAGAAACATTCAGTACTTC.

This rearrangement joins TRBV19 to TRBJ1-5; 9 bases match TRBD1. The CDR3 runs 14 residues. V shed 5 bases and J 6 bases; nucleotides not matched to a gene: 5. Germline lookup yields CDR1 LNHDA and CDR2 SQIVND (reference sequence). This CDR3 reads CASSPTGGGQPQHF. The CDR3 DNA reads TGTGCCAGTAGTCCAACAGGGGGCGGTCAGCCCCAGCATTTT.

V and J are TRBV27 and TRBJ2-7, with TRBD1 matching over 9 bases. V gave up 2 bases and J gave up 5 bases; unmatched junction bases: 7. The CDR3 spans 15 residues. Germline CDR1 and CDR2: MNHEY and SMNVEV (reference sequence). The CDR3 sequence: CASSLDTGGRDEQYF. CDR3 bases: TGTGCCAGCAGTTTAGATACAGGGGGCCGGGACGAGCAGTACTTC.

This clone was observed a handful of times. The CDR3 coding sequence is TGTGCCACCCATGACAGGGGACAATACACTGAAGCTTTCTTT. Residues: CATHDRGQYTEAFF. V is TRBV5-4 and J is TRBJ1-1, with 8 bases that match TRBD1. The J segment lost 3 bases and the V segment lost 9 bases, leaving 10 bases of the junction unmatched. The CDR3 runs 14 residues. Germline CDR1 SGHNT, CDR2 YYREEE (reference sequence).

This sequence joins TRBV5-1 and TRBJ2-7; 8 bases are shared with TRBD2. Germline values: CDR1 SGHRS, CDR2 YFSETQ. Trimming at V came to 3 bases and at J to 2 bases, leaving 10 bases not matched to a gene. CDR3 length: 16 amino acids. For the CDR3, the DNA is TGCGCCAGCAGCTCCGGTTGGCGGGGGGTAGCCTACGAGCAGTACTTC. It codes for CASSSGWRGVAYEQYF.